These 3 T cell receptor beta chains came from one sample sequenced in a study of blood T cell repertoires in COVID-19. Some clones are missing from TCRdb's copy, which holds only in-frame ones; the method was immunoSEQ multiplex PCR. This sample yields 200,000 to 250,000 clones, of which 84% are seen a single time; 4% belongs to the top ten. Input material: peripheral blood. The receptor set was obtained from a man between 50 and 59 years old with acute or convalescent COVID-19.

The rearrangement uses TRBV28 and TRBJ1-1, with D perhaps matching TRBD1 (5 bases). Germline lookup yields CDR1 MDHEN and CDR2 SYDVKM. CDR3 size: 13 residues. Trimming stripped 8 bases from V and 0 bases from J, with 10 bases between. CDR3 sequence reads: CASLRQMNTEAFF. Here the CDR3 DNA reads TGTGCCAGCCTACGACAGATGAACACTGAAGCTTTCTTT. The whole variable domain, filled in from reference TRBV28 and TRBJ1-1, reads DVKVTQSSRYLVKRTGEKVFLECVQDMDHENMFWYRQDPGLGLRLIYFSYDVKMKEKGDIPEGYSVSREKKERFSLILESASTNQTSMYLCASLRQMNTEAFFGQGTRLTVV.

This sequence joins TRBV18 and TRBJ1-3, with no clear D. The V end was cut by 1 base, the J end by 0 bases, with 13 bases between. This CDR3 has 17 residues. The germline V gene encodes CDR1 KGHSH and CDR2 LQKENI. This CDR3 reads CASSPRVGEPSGNTIYF. Written as DNA, the CDR3 is TGTGCCAGCTCACCACGGGTCGGGGAACCCTCTGGAAACACCATATATTTT.

The genes are TRBV4-1 and TRBJ2-7, with TRBD1 identical over 7 bases. With 1 base clipped from V and 4 bases from J, the junction kept 4 bases outside the gene matches. Germline values: CDR1 MGHRA, CDR2 YSYEKL. The CDR3 consists of 14 residues. CDR3 sequence (DNA): TGCGCCAGCAGCCAAGTTGGGACAGAATACGAGCAGTACTTC. Amino acid sequence: CASSQVGTEYEQYF.